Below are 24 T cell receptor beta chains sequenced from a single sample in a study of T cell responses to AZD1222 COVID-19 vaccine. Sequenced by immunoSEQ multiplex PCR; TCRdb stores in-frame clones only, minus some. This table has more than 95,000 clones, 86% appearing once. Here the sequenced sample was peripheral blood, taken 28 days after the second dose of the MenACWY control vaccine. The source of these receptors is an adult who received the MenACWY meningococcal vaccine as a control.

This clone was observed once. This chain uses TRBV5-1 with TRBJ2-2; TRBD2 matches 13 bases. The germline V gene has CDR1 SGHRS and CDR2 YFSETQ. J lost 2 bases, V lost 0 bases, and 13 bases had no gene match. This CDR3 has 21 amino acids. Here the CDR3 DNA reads TGCGCCAGCAGCTTGGCCAGACTAGCGGGGGGTTTACAAACTAACACCGGGGAGCTGTTTTTT. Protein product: CASSLARLAGGLQTNTGELFF.

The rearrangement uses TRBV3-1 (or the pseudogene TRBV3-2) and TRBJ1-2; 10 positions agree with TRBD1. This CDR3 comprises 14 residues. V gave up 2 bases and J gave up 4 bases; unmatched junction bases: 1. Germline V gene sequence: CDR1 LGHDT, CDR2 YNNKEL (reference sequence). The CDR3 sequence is CASSQWDRGYGYTF. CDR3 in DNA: TGTGCCAGCAGCCAATGGGACAGGGGCTATGGCTACACCTTC.

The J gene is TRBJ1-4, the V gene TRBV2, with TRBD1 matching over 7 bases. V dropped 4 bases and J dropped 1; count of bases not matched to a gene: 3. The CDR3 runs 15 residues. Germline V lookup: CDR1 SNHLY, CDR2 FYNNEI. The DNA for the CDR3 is TGTGCCAGCAGTGGACAGGGACTAACTAATGAAAAACTGTTTTTT. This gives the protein CASSGQGLTNEKLFF.

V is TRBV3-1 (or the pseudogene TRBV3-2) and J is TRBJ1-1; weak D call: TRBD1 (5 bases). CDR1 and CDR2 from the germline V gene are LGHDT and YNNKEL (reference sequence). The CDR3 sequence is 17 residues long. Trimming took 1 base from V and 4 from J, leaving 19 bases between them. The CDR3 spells CASSQVQGRVGSTEAFF. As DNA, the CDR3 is TGTGCCAGCAGCCAAGTTCAGGGTAGGGTAGGGAGCACTGAAGCTTTCTTT.

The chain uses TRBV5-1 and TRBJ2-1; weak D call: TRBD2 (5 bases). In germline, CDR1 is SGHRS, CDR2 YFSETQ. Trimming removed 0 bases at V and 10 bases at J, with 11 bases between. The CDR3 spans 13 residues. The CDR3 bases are TGCGCCAGCAGCTTGGCCTGGGAGAGCGAGCAGTTCTTC. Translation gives CASSLAWESEQFF. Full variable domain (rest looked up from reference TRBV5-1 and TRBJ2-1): KAGVTQTPRYLIKTRGQQVTLSCSPISGHRSVSWYQQTPGQGLQFLFEYFSETQRNKGNFPGRFSGRQFSNSRSEMNVSTLELGDSALYLCASSLAWESEQFFGPGTRLTVL.

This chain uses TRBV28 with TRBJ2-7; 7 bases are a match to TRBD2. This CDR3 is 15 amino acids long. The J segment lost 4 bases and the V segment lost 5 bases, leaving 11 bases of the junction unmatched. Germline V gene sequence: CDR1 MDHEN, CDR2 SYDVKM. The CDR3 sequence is CASSRHTGGSYEQYF. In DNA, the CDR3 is TGTGCCAGCAGTCGTCACACGGGGGGATCTTACGAGCAGTACTTC. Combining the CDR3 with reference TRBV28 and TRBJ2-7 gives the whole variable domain DVKVTQSSRYLVKRTGEKVFLECVQDMDHENMFWYRQDPGLGLRLIYFSYDVKMKEKGDIPEGYSVSREKKERFSLILESASTNQTSMYLCASSRHTGGSYEQYFGPGTRLTVT.

For the CDR3, the DNA is TGTGCCAGCAGCGTAGCGGGCAGAGCCACTGAAGCTTTCTTT. It translates to CASSVAGRATEAFF. The chain carries TRBV9 and TRBJ1-1; D call uncertain. The CDR3 runs to 14 residues. Per germline, CDR1 SGDLS and CDR2 YYNGEE. Trimming removed 0 bases at V and 4 bases at J, with 10 bases between.

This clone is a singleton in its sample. CDR3 sequence reads: CASSRDRNQPQHF. DNA of the CDR3: TGTGCCAGCAGTCGGGACAGAAATCAGCCCCAGCATTTT. The chain has TRBV12-3 or TRBV12-4 and TRBJ1-5, with 7 bases aligning to TRBD1. The CDR3 runs to 13 residues. V lost 5 bases, J lost 4 bases, and 2 bases stayed unmatched.

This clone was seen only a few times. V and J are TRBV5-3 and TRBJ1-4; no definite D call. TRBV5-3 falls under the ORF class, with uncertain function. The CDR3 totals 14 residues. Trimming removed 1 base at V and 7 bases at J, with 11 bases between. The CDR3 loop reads CARSLRYEPEKLFF. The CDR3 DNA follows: TGTGCCAGAAGCTTGCGGTACGAACCTGAAAAACTGTTTTTT.

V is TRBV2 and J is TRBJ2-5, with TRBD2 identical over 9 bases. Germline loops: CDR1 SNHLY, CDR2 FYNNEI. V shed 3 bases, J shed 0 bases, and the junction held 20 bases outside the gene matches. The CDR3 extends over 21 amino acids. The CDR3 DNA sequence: TGTGCCAGCAGTGATTACCTTTTGGCGGGGGGGCGTTTGAGGGACCAAGAGACCCAGTACTTC. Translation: CASSDYLLAGGRLRDQETQYF.

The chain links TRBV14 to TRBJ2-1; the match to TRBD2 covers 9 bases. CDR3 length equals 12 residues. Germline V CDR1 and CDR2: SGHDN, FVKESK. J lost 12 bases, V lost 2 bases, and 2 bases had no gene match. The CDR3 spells CASSQPGLAQFF. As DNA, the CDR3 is TGTGCCAGCAGCCAACCGGGACTAGCGCAGTTCTTC.

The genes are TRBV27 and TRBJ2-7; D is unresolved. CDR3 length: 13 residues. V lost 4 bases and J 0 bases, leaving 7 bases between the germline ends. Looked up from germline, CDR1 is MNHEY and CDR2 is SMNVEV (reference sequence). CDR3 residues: CASSSLDSYEQYF. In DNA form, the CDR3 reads TGTGCCAGCAGTTCCCTCGACTCCTACGAGCAGTACTTC.

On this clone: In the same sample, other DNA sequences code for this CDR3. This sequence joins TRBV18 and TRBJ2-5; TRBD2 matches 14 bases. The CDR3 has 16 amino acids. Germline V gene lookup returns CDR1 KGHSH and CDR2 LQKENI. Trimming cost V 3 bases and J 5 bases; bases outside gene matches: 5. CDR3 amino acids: CASSPPGLAGEETQYF. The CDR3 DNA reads TGTGCCAGCTCACCCCCGGGACTAGCGGGGGAGGAGACCCAGTACTTC.

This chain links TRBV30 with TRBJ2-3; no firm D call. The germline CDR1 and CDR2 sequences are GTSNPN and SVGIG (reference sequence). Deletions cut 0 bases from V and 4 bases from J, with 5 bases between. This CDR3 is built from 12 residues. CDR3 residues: CAWSVLSDTQYF. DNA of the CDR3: TGTGCCTGGAGTGTACTATCAGATACGCAGTATTTT.

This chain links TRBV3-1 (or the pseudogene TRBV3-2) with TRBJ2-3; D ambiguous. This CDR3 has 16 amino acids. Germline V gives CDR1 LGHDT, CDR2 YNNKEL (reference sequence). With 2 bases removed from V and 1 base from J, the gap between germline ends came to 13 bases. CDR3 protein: CASSQNPSRGTDTQYF. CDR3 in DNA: TGTGCCAGCAGCCAAAATCCCAGTCGGGGCACAGATACGCAGTATTTT.

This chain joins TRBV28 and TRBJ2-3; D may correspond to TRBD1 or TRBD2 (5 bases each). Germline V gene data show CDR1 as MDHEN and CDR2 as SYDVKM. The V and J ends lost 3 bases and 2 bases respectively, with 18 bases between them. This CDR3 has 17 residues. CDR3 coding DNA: TGTGCCAGCAGTTTTGCCCCCCCGGGACGAATCACAGATACGCAGTATTTT. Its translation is CASSFAPPGRITDTQYF.

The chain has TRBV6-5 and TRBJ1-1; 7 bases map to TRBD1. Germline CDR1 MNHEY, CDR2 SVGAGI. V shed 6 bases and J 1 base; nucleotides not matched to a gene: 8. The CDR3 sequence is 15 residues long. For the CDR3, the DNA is TGTGCCAGCAGGGGAACAGGGGCCTCGAACACTGAAGCTTTCTTT. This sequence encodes CASRGTGASNTEAFF.

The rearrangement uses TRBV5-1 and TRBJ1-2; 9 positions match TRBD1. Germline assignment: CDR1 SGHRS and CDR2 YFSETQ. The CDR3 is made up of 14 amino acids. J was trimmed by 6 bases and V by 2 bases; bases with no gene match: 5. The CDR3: CASSFDRGLDGYTF. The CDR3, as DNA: TGCGCCAGCAGCTTCGACAGGGGGTTGGATGGCTACACCTTC.

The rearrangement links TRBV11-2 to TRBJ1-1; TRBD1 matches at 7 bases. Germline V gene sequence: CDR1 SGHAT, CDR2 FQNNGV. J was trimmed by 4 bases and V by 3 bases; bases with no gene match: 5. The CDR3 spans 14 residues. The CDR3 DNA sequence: TGTGCCAGCAGCTTTGAGGGGGCCGGCACTGAAGCTTTCTTT. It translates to CASSFEGAGTEAFF.

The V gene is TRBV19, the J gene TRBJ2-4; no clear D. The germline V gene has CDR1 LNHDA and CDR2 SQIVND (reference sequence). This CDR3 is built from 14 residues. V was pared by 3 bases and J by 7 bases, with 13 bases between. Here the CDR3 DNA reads TGTGCCAGTAGTATTGATATACTTGGGAACATTCAGTACTTC. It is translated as CASSIDILGNIQYF.

Here the CDR3 DNA reads TGCGCCAGCAGCTTGAGAACAGGGGGCGACGAGCAGTACTTC. Encoded protein: CASSLRTGGDEQYF. The chain employs TRBV5-1 and TRBJ2-7; 9 bases are a match to TRBD1. CDR1 and CDR2 from the germline V gene are SGHRS and YFSETQ. This CDR3 region has 14 residues. J lost 5 bases, V lost 1 base, and 4 bases had no gene match.

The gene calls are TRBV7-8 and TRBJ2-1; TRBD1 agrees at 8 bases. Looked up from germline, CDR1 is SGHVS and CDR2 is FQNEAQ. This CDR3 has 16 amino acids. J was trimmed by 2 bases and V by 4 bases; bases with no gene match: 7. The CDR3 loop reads CASSSSGGDPYNEQFF. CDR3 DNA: TGTGCCAGCAGCTCGTCAGGGGGCGACCCCTACAATGAGCAGTTCTTC.

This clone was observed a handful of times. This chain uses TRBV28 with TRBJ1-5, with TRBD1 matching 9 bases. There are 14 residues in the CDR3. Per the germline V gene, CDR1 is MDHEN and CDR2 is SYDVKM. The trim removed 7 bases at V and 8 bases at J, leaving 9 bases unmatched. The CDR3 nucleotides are TGTGCCAGCAATGTTCGACAGGGGGGGAAGCCCCAGCATTTT. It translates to CASNVRQGGKPQHF. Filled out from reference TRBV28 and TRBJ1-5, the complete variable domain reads DVKVTQSSRYLVKRTGEKVFLECVQDMDHENMFWYRQDPGLGLRLIYFSYDVKMKEKGDIPEGYSVSREKKERFSLILESASTNQTSMYLCASNVRQGGKPQHFGDGTRLSIL.

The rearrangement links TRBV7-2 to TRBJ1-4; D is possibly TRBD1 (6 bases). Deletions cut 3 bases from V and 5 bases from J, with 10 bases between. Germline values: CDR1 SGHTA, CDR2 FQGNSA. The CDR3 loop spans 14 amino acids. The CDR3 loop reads CASSFGGGNEKLFF. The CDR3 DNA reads TGTGCCAGCAGCTTCGGAGGGGGGAATGAAAAACTGTTTTTT.